A selection of T cell receptor beta chains follows, all from one sample in a study of blood T cell repertoires in COVID-19. The protocol was immunoSEQ multiplex PCR, while the TCRdb copy is restricted to in-frame clones and leaves out a portion. The sample lists around 500,000 clones, approximately 85% occurring once. What was sequenced was peripheral blood. The receptors come from a human donor in a cohort sampled during active COVID-19. Each CDR3 is given with its conserved first and last residue. D genes are given only for firm matches.

>TRBV7-9|-
CASSLGGWNTEAFF
>TRBV12-3/TRBV12-4|-
CASSPYISYEQYF
>TRBV30|TRBD1
CAWGDRAYNEQFF
>TRBV5-4|-
CASSLGRFTDTQYF
>TRBV10-3|TRBD2
CAISEYRLAGGPDTQYF
>TRBV11-2|TRBD1
CASSLDLTGSAGELFF
>TRBV24-1|-
CATSEAGRESNEQFF
>TRBV2|-
CASSEWRGWGYTF
>TRBV5-6|TRBD1
CASSRSGTGESPLHF
>TRBV30|TRBD1
CAWDRDKNIQYF
>TRBV7-9|TRBD2
CASSYSGLAVNEQFF
>TRBV28|-
CASSLGGPDTQYF
>TRBV11-2|TRBD1
CASSPGQGWNYGYTF
>TRBV6-2/TRBV6-3|TRBD2
CASSYAGGHGGEQYF
>TRBV19|TRBD2
CASREKGGTSTSYYEQYF
>TRBV19|TRBD2
CASSIHLAGGPSETQYF
>TRBV7-9|TRBD1
CASSLGGGSFTEAFF
>TRBV29-1|-
CSVRTASYGYTF
>TRBV7-6|-
CASSLAPGGGFQPQHF
>TRBV5-4|TRBD2
CASSSGGGRAVGEQYF
>TRBV10-2|-
CATLPGSSYEQYF
>TRBV7-9|TRBD2
CASRVPTSGPSTDTQYF
>TRBV7-9|-
CASSLVPTRGYTF
>TRBV7-6|TRBD1
CASSLSLQGLRDTEAFF
>TRBV28|-
CATQGGSRAQETQYF
>TRBV2|TRBD1
CASSLGRQGAYEQYF
>TRBV28|-
CRPTRGRNSYNEQFF
>TRBV7-6|TRBD1
CASSEYRGQGVGELFF
>TRBV29-1|-
CSVGEGNSPLHF
>TRBV9|TRBD1
CASSPRQGAQGEQFF
>TRBV6-5|TRBD1
CASSLGQGGVTQYF
>TRBV19|-
CASSQLLLLMNTEAFF
>TRBV30|-
CAWAGQDRRRSYEQYF
>TRBV19|-
CASRLRGNSPLHF
>TRBV14|-
CASSRPGVGAFF
>TRBV27|-
CASSLQAGYEQYF
>TRBV30|-
CAWSDDGGTEAFF
>TRBV19|TRBD1
CASSITGVSTDTQYF
>TRBV27|-
CASSFLSVGQVANEQFF
>TRBV7-2|TRBD1
CASSLGTGASNQPQHF
>TRBV5-1|-
CASSSPQAGYGYTF
>TRBV2|-
CASTPLPDIQPQHF
>TRBV28|TRBD2
CASSLIGGGTSGVQETQYF
>TRBV5-8|TRBD2
CASSPRLRGINNEQFF
>TRBV7-9|-
CASSRQFRLYEQYF
>TRBV19|-
CASSAQGNQPQHF
>TRBV6-5|-
CASSLPNSPLHF
>TRBV20-1|-
CSASSLGGRTEAFF
>TRBV7-9|-
CASSPYYGSFNYEQYF
>TRBV6-5|-
CASRDVSGKYTEAFF
>TRBV5-1|TRBD2
CASSLELLAGTDTQYF
>TRBV7-3|TRBD1
CASSQGGLAYNEQFF
>TRBV5-1|TRBD1
CASSWGQGGYNEQFF
>TRBV7-9|-
CASSDQGSASPLHF
>TRBV28|-
CASSINSYEQYF
>TRBV12-3/TRBV12-4|TRBD1
CASREGQVREQYF
>TRBV6-5|-
CASSSPGTDTQYF